This TCR beta chain was retrieved from a study of spatial heterogeneity in lung cancer. Sample time point: sample taken at primary tumor resection. Extraction of whole RNA from tumor, nontumor lung or frozen PBMC preceded unsorted sequencing. Samples came from 60 to 75 TRACERx patients with untreated early-stage lung cancer. This clonotype was seen a handful of times. Its antigen remains unidentified. Germline CDR1 SGHRS, CDR2 YFSETQ. V was trimmed by 2 bases and J by 13 bases, leaving 9 bases between them. The CDR3 is made up of 10 amino acids. The presence of a unique molecular identifier marked each TCR cDNA molecule. TCRdb passed the 5' RACE reads through MiXCR, listing each CDR3 protein once. The data hold 15,000 or so distinct CDR3 sequences, with around 21% observed a single time. Study outcomes and limitations: Ubiquitous expanded tumor TCRs showed up in blood more at resection than follow-up.

The sample in question was PBMCs, obtained at surgery. The gene calls are TRBV5-1 and TRBJ1-2, with unresolved D. This clonotype was sampled from a female donor with early-stage non-small cell lung cancer. CDR3 nucleotides: TGCGCCAGCAGCTTAGACTCGCGCACCTTC. Residues: CASSLDSRTF.